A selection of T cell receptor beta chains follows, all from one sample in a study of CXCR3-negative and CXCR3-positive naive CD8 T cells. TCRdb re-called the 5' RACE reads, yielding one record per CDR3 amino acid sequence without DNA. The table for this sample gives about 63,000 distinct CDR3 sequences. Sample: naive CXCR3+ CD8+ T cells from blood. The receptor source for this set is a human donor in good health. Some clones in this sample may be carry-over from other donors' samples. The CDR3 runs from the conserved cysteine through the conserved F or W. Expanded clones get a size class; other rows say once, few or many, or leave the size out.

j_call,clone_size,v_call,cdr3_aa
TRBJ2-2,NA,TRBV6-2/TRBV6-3,CASSDSLHTGELFF
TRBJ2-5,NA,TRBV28,CASSPGLAEETGYF
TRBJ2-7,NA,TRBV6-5,CASSSGTASYEQYF
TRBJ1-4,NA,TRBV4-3,CASSQAGGGVGEKLFF
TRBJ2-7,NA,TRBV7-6,CASSPTGYGSYEQYF
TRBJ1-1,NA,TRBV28,CASSSLPRDQRDTEAFF
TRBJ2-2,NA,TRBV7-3,CASSQGTGELFF
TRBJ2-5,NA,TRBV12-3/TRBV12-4,CASSFGSGETQYF
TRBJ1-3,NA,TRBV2,CASSEPGQSASGNTIYF
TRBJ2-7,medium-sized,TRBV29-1,CSVQFQNSYEQYF
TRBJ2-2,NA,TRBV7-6,CASSSTSENTGELFF
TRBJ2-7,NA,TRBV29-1,CSVRPTPLSYEQYF
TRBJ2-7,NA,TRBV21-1,CASIPGPSRRYF
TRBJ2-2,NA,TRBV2,CASRSSGGNTGELFF
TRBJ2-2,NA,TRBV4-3,CASSPGRSAGELFF
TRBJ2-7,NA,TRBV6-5,CASSGTGYEQYF
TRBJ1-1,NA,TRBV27,CASSLIGAEAFF
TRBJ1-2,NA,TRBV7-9,CASSSDRGVGYTF
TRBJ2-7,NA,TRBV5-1,CASTPHRQGYYEQYF
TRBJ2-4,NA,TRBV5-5,CASSLTPGNIQYF
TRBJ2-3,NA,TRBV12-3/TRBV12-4,CASTSPALGQPDTQYF
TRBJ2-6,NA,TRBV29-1,CSVATGAISGANVLTF
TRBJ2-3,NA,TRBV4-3,CASSQRLAGAPITDTQYF
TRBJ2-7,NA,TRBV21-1,CASRETGGSDEQYF
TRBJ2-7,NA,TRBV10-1,CASRDGQGARLFRQYF
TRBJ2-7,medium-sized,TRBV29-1,CSVRTPGSYEQYF
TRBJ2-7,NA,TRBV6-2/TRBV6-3,CASSYWETEQYF
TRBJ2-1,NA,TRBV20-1,CSARVLAGVSYNEQFF
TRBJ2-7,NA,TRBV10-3,CAISDPPGPEQYF
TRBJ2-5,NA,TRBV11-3,CASSIREVRQETQYF
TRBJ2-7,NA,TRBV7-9,CASSRDWSYEQYF
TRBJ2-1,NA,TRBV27,CASSTPYYNEQFF
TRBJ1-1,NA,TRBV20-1,CSATNPGKENTEAFF
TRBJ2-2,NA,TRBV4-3,CASSQGGGWTANTGELFF
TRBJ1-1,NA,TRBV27,CASSRRGTEAFF
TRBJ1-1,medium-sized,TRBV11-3,CASRRRDSTPNTEAFF
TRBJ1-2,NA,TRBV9,CASSFLPQGYTF
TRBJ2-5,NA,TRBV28,CASSSSGGEETQYF
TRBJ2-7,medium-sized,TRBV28,CAIPLRRSYEQYF
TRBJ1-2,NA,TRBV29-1,CSAEDRVNGYTF
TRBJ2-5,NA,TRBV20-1,CSARDDVAVQETQYF
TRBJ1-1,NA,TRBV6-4,CASSRGSGGNTEAFF